The 27 T cell receptor beta chains below all came from one sample that was sequenced in a study of shared clonotypes between healthy human individuals. Profiled with immunoSEQ multiplex PCR; TCRdb holds only in-frame clones, not every one. The sample holds 2 million to 2.5 million clones, around 95% seen once. Sample: naive CD4+ T cells sorted from blood. Subset specified: CD45RA+ positively selected. The receptors originated from a man between 18 and 35 years old in good health.

J is TRBJ2-5 and V is TRBV4-2, with 11 bases fitting TRBD2. The germline V gene has CDR1 LGHNA and CDR2 YNFKEQ. V lost 1 base, J lost 4 bases, and 8 bases stayed unmatched. This CDR3 region has 17 residues. DNA of the CDR3: TGTGCCAGCAGCCAAGTTATAGCGGGGGGGCCTGGAGAGACCCAGTACTTC. Its translation is CASSQVIAGGPGETQYF.

The chain joins TRBV7-2 to TRBJ1-1; the D gene is possibly TRBD1 (5 bases). The CDR3 extends over 15 amino acids. V lost 11 bases and J 4 bases, leaving 23 bases between the germline ends. In germline, CDR1 is SGHTA, CDR2 FQGNSA. CDR3 nucleotide sequence: TGTGCCTGTGAGGGAGGCCGGGGGAGGGGCACTGAAGCTTTCTTT. Translating it yields CACEGGRGRGTEAFF. Using reference TRBV7-2 and TRBJ1-1 for the parts outside the CDR3, the full variable domain is GAGVSQSPSNKVTEKGKDVELRCDPISGHTALYWYRQSLGQGLEFLIYFQGNSAPDKSGLPSDRFSAERTGGSVSTLTIQRTQQEDSAVYLCACEGGRGRGTEAFFGQGTRLTVV.

The chain has TRBV2 and TRBJ1-4; 9 bases fit TRBD1. CDR3 length: 13 residues. Looked up from germline, CDR1 is SNHLY and CDR2 is FYNNEI. With V trimmed by 8 bases and J by 7 bases, 5 bases remained unmatched. The CDR3 region has the DNA TGTGCCAGCCTAGGGACAGGGAGTGAAAAACTGTTTTTT. Its translation: CASLGTGSEKLFF.

The rearrangement links TRBV4-3 to TRBJ2-7; TRBD2 agrees at 13 bases. Germline-derived CDR1 and CDR2 are LGHNA and YSLEER. The ends lost 4 bases at V and 2 bases at J; junction bases unmatched: 5. This CDR3 contains 16 residues. For the CDR3, the DNA is TGCGCCAGCAGCCCCGAGGGACTAGCGGGGCCCTACGAGCAGTACTTC. Amino acid sequence: CASSPEGLAGPYEQYF.

This rearrangement joins TRBV30 to TRBJ1-1; D is uncertain. The V gene's germline CDR1 is GTSNPN and CDR2 SVGIG (reference sequence). This CDR3 spans 12 amino acids. With 1 base removed from V and 1 base from J, the gap between germline ends came to 4 bases. CDR3 residues: CAWSAQNTEAFF. The DNA for the CDR3 is TGTGCCTGGAGTGCCCAGAACACTGAAGCTTTCTTT.

The chain employs TRBV7-3 and TRBJ2-7, with D possibly matching TRBD2 (6 bases). Trimming left V 1 base short and J 2 bases short, with 21 bases between. The CDR3 contains 18 residues. CDR1 and CDR2 from the germline V gene are SGHTA and FQGTGA. The CDR3 protein is CASSLSVGTGTSAYEQYF. The CDR3, as DNA: TGTGCCAGCAGCTTAAGTGTGGGGACCGGGACTTCGGCCTACGAGCAGTACTTC.

This chain uses TRBV9 with TRBJ2-5; D is undetermined. V lost 4 bases and J lost 5, with 15 bases in between. The CDR3 consists of 14 residues. Germline V gene lookup returns CDR1 SGDLS and CDR2 YYNGEE. The CDR3: CASSKGPSRETQYF. DNA for the CDR3: TGTGCCAGCAGCAAAGGCCCGTCACGGGAGACCCAGTACTTC.

The chain uses TRBV27 and TRBJ2-7; 12 bases are shared with TRBD2. CDR1 is MNHEY, CDR2 SMNVEV, per germline (reference sequence). With 5 bases clipped from V and 6 bases from J, the junction kept 14 bases outside the gene matches. This CDR3 is built from 17 residues. Here the CDR3 DNA reads TGTGCCAGCAGTGGCGGACTAGCGGGAAGGATCGGTGGCGAGCAGTACTTC. Protein: CASSGGLAGRIGGEQYF.

The chain carries TRBV7-8 and TRBJ2-7, with D maybe TRBD1 (6 bases). This CDR3 contains 14 residues. In germline, CDR1 is SGHVS, CDR2 FQNEAQ. V was pared by 4 bases and J by 3 bases, with 13 bases between. In DNA form, the CDR3 reads TGTGCCAGCAGCTCACGGACAGAGATCTACGAGCAGTACTTC. It codes for CASSSRTEIYEQYF.

In its sample, this clone was seen once. The V call is TRBV4-1, the J call TRBJ2-1; 10 nucleotides align to TRBD2. The CDR3 loop spans 18 amino acids. The trim removed 3 bases at V and 0 bases at J, leaving 8 bases unmatched. Germline V gives CDR1 MGHRA, CDR2 YSYEKL. CDR3 DNA sequence: TGCGCCAGCAGCCAGGTTAGCGGGAGGACAAGCTCCTACAATGAGCAGTTCTTC. Protein sequence: CASSQVSGRTSSYNEQFF.

The chain has TRBV7-2 and TRBJ2-3, with 9 bases fitting TRBD1. CDR3 length equals 14 residues. From germline, CDR1 is SGHTA and CDR2 FQGNSA. Trimming cost V 1 base and J 5 bases; bases outside gene matches: 1. This CDR3 is CASSLGTGVDTQYF. The CDR3 DNA follows: TGTGCCAGCAGCTTAGGGACAGGGGTAGATACGCAGTATTTT.

The gene calls are TRBV2 and TRBJ1-6; 7 bases fit TRBD1. The CDR3 consists of 13 residues. The germline gives CDR1 SNHLY, CDR2 FYNNEI. The V gene end was trimmed by 9 bases and the J gene end by 7 bases; junction bases not matched to a gene: 6. CDR3 DNA: TGTGCCAGTAACAGGGGAGCGAATTCACCCCTCCACTTT. Protein product: CASNRGANSPLHF.

The rearrangement uses TRBV29-1 and TRBJ1-4; D is uncertain. Looked up from germline, CDR1 is SQVTM and CDR2 is ANQGSEA. Between the trimmed V and J ends, which lost 2 bases and 5 bases, there was a span of 9 bases. This CDR3 has 13 residues. DNA for the CDR3: TGCAGCGTTGAAAGGGCAGTAAATGAAAAACTGTTTTTT. Translated, it gives CSVERAVNEKLFF.

The chain links TRBV7-9 to TRBJ2-5; TRBD2 agrees at 11 bases. The length of the CDR3 is 16 residues. V lost 3 bases and J lost 5; bases outside the gene matches: 8. CDR1 is SEHNR and CDR2 is FQNEAQ in the germline V gene (reference sequence). DNA for the CDR3: TGTGCCAGCAGCTTTGGTATTAGCGGGGGGGCCGAGACCCAGTACTTC. Its protein is CASSFGISGGAETQYF. The full variable domain, in which reference TRBV7-9 and TRBJ2-5 provide the parts outside the CDR3, is DTGVSQNPRHKITKRGQNVTFRCDPISEHNRLYWYRQTLGQGPEFLTYFQNEAQLEKSRLLSDRFSAERPKGSFSTLEIQRTEQGDSAMYLCASSFGISGGAETQYFGPGTRLLVL.

The CDR3 DNA reads as TGTGCCAGTAGCCCCGCCGTCTACGATGGAAACACCATATATTTT. Its translation is CASSPAVYDGNTIYF. This chain uses TRBV19 with TRBJ1-3; D is undetermined. The CDR3 has 15 amino acids. The V end lost 6 bases, the J end lost 3 bases, and 15 bases lay between the germline ends. Germline loops: CDR1 LNHDA, CDR2 SQIVND (reference sequence).

This rearrangement joins TRBV28 to TRBJ1-5; the D gene is possibly TRBD1 (5 bases). Germline CDR1 and CDR2: MDHEN and SYDVKM. The CDR3 runs to 18 residues. V dropped 5 bases and J dropped 0 bases, with 20 bases sitting between them. In DNA form, the CDR3 reads TGTGCCAGCAGTGGCTTACGGGGCCTAGTGGGTAGCAATCAGCCCCAGCATTTT. Encoded protein: CASSGLRGLVGSNQPQHF.

The chain links TRBV4-3 to TRBJ2-2, with D tentatively TRBD1 (5 bases). Germline-derived CDR1 and CDR2 are LGHNA and YSLEER. The CDR3 contains 16 residues. Trimming shortened V by 0 bases and J by 5 bases, and 13 bases separated the two germline ends. CDR3 amino acids: CASSQDGNRPTGELFF. The CDR3 bases are TGCGCCAGCAGCCAAGATGGGAACAGGCCAACCGGGGAGCTGTTTTTT.

V usage is TRBV13 and J usage is TRBJ2-3, with D uncertain. Deletions cut 5 bases from V and 8 bases from J, with 23 bases between. Germline V lookup: CDR1 PRHDT, CDR2 FYEKMQ (reference sequence). The CDR3 consists of 16 residues. CDR3 in amino acids: CASSLPLATRASTQYF. Here the CDR3 DNA reads TGTGCCAGCAGCCTTCCCCTCGCGACCCGAGCGAGTACGCAGTATTTT.

This chain links TRBV5-1 with TRBJ1-3; D is ambiguous. Germline V lookup: CDR1 SGHRS, CDR2 YFSETQ. Trimming took 4 bases from V and 0 from J, leaving 17 bases between them. This CDR3 is built from 17 residues. In DNA form, the CDR3 reads TGCGCCAGCAGCCCTCGTTTGCAGGCCCGCTCTGGAAACACCATATATTTT. It translates to CASSPRLQARSGNTIYF.

This clone was picked up a small number of times. This CDR3 is also generated by other DNA sequences in the sample. The chain recombines TRBV18 with TRBJ2-7; tentative D call: TRBD1 (5 bases). Germline CDR1 and CDR2: KGHSH and LQKENI. The ends were cut back, 2 bases at V and 4 bases at J, with 9 bases in the middle. The CDR3 is made up of 13 amino acids. The CDR3 DNA follows: TGTGCCAGCTCACCAGGGGCAGGATACGAGCAGTACTTC. This gives the protein CASSPGAGYEQYF.

The rearrangement uses TRBV11-2 and TRBJ2-3, with no clear D. The CDR3 has 13 residues. Germline V gene sequence: CDR1 SGHAT, CDR2 FQNNGV. V lost 6 bases, J lost 6 bases, and 13 bases lay in between. The CDR3 spells CASSPEPFDTQYF. CDR3 nucleotide sequence: TGTGCCAGCAGTCCTGAGCCTTTCGATACGCAGTATTTT.

This clone was picked up one time. V is TRBV28 and J is TRBJ2-2; TRBD1 matches 10 bases. The CDR3 length is 16 residues. Germline CDR1 is MDHEN and CDR2 is SYDVKM. With 6 bases clipped from V and 7 bases from J, the junction kept 11 bases outside the gene matches. This CDR3 is CASRSTGTGAVGELFF. CDR3 nucleotide sequence: TGTGCCAGCAGATCAACAGGGACAGGGGCGGTCGGGGAGCTGTTTTTT.

This chain uses TRBV18 with TRBJ1-1; possibly TRBD1 for D (5 bases). V was clipped by 5 bases and J by 1 base, with 17 bases between them. The CDR3 is 16 amino acids. Germline CDR1 reads KGHSH; CDR2 reads LQKENI. CDR3 in amino acids: CASSAILLGQNTEAFF. Written as DNA, the CDR3 is TGTGCCAGCTCAGCCATACTTTTAGGACAGAACACTGAAGCTTTCTTT. Supplemented by reference TRBV18 and TRBJ1-1, the full variable domain reads NAGVMQNPRHLVRRRGQEARLRCSPMKGHSHVYWYRQLPEEGLKFMVYLQKENIIDESGMPKERFSAEFPKEGPSILRIQQVVRGDSAAYFCASSAILLGQNTEAFFGQGTRLTVV.

This rearrangement joins TRBV11-2 to TRBJ2-2; TRBD2 matches at 9 bases. Germline values: CDR1 SGHAT, CDR2 FQNNGV. CDR3 length: 16 residues. V lost 1 base and J lost 1; bases outside the gene matches: 1. The CDR3 nucleotides read TGTGCCAGCAGCTTAGCGACTAGCGGGAACACCGGGGAGCTGTTTTTT. This encodes CASSLATSGNTGELFF.

In nucleotides, the CDR3 is TGTGCCAGTACCCTCAGGGGTACTGAAGCTTTCTTT. It encodes CASTLRGTEAFF. The gene calls are TRBV19 and TRBJ1-1, with a weak D call TRBD1 (6 bases). Trimming left V 7 bases short and J 5 bases short, with 11 bases between. This CDR3 spans 12 amino acids. CDR1 is LNHDA, CDR2 SQIVND, per germline (reference sequence).

This chain links TRBV28 with TRBJ2-5; the match to TRBD2 covers 13 bases. The CDR3 has 16 amino acids. The V segment lost 4 bases and the J segment 1 base; nucleotides outside the gene matches: 3. CDR1 and CDR2 (germline): MDHEN, SYDVKM. CDR3 amino acids: CASSSGLAGLQETQYF. The DNA of the CDR3 is TGTGCCAGCAGTTCGGGACTAGCGGGGCTCCAAGAGACCCAGTACTTC.

V usage is TRBV7-3 and J usage is TRBJ1-5; TRBD1 matches at 8 bases. CDR1 and CDR2 (germline): SGHTA, FQGTGA. Trimming took 1 base from V and 2 from J; bases not matched to a gene: 16. This CDR3 is built from 20 residues. CDR3 loop: CASSLRRGQEAHSGNQPQHF. CDR3 in DNA: TGTGCCAGCAGCTTAAGAAGGGGACAGGAGGCCCACTCCGGCAATCAGCCCCAGCATTTT.